The sequence of this TCR beta chain was determined in a study of shared clonotypes between healthy human individuals. Turning to this clone: Other DNA variants within this sample encode the same CDR3.

Germline V lookup: CDR1 KGHSH, CDR2 LQKENI. With 0 bases removed from V and 0 bases from J, the gap between germline ends came to 6 bases. There are 15 residues in the CDR3. The table came from immunoSEQ multiplex PCR; TCRdb's copy has only in-frame clones and leaves some out. Here the sample spans 2,500,000 or so clones, 85% to 95% being singletons. Material: naive CD4+ T cells from PBMCs. Subset of the sample: CD45RA+ positively selected. This sequence joins TRBV18 and TRBJ2-1; D gene unclear. This receptor was taken from a man younger than 30 in good health. Some clones in this sample may be carry-over from other donors' samples. As DNA, the CDR3 is TGTGCCAGCTCACCACCGGGCGGCTCCTACAATGAGCAGTTCTTC. This gives the protein CASSPPGGSYNEQFF.